The 5 T cell receptor beta chains below come from one sample, sequenced in a study of blood T cell repertoires in COVID-19. The protocol was immunoSEQ multiplex PCR, while the TCRdb copy is restricted to in-frame clones and leaves out a portion. This sample yields 200,000 to 250,000 clones, of which 70% to 85% are seen a single time; nearly 9% belongs to the top ten. The sample consisted of peripheral blood. The receptor source for this set is a man older than 75 with acute or convalescent COVID-19.

The V and J genes are TRBV19 and TRBJ2-7; D perhaps matches TRBD2 (7 bases). Trimming left V 3 bases short and J 0 bases short, with 15 bases between. The CDR3 sequence is 16 residues long. From germline, CDR1 is LNHDA and CDR2 SQIVND (reference sequence). The DNA for the CDR3 is TGTGCCAGTAGTATGGCCACGGGGGGCCCCTCCTACGAGCAGTACTTC. Translated: CASSMATGGPSYEQYF.

The gene calls are TRBV30 and TRBJ2-3; D gene uncertain. Germline V CDR1 and CDR2: GTSNPN, SVGIG (reference sequence). The CDR3 loop spans 14 amino acids. V shed 7 bases and J shed 0 bases, with 14 bases lying between them. Here the CDR3 DNA reads TGTGCCTTCAAAGTGGGCCACAGCACAGATACGCAGTATTTT. Amino acid sequence: CAFKVGHSTDTQYF.

The rearrangement joins TRBV29-1 to TRBJ2-7, with 10 positions matching TRBD1. Trimming took 5 bases from V and 5 from J; bases not matched to a gene: 6. CDR1 SQVTM and CDR2 ANQGSEA come from the germline V gene. This CDR3 has 13 residues. The CDR3 region has the DNA TGCAGCGTTAAGGGACAGGGGTTTAACGAGCAGTACTTC. Encoded protein: CSVKGQGFNEQYF.

The chain uses TRBV5-1 and TRBJ2-1; D remains ambiguous. Between the trimmed V and J ends, which lost 1 base and 4 bases, there was a span of 6 bases. The CDR3 contains 13 residues. From germline, CDR1 is SGHRS and CDR2 YFSETQ. CDR3 residues: CASSLNGYNEQFF. The DNA for the CDR3 is TGCGCCAGCAGCTTGAACGGGTACAATGAGCAGTTCTTC.

This rearrangement joins TRBV18 to TRBJ1-1, with TRBD1 as a possible D gene (5 bases). V lost 4 bases to trimming and J lost 4 bases, with 10 bases between them. The CDR3 is made up of 13 amino acids. The germline V gene encodes CDR1 KGHSH and CDR2 LQKENI. The CDR3 DNA follows: TGTGCCAGCTCACTCCAGGGCGCCACTGAAGCTTTCTTT. It is translated as CASSLQGATEAFF.